This T cell receptor (beta chain) came from a study of cytomegalovirus exposure and HLA in healthy donors. Study-wide results and limits: When the data were analyzed later, several of the most significant clusters appeared to be linked to common viral pathogens. Reports indicate that TCR beta sequences accurately predicted the HLA-A and HLA-B alleles of most subjects.

Concerning this clone itself: What it recognizes is unknown.

V shed 4 bases, J shed 6 bases, and the junction held 10 bases outside the gene matches. Germline CDR1 reads LNHDA; CDR2 reads SQIVND (reference sequence). There are 15 residues in the CDR3. The PCR made use of 60 Vbeta and 13 Jbeta primers. TCRdb keeps only in-frame clones here, not all; method: immunoSEQ multiplex PCR. In the table there are about 170,000 clones, about four fifths of which are singletons. Input material: PBMCs. The TCR was taken from a woman aged 18-29 years in good health and CMV-seropositive. This chain joins TRBV19 and TRBJ1-2, with 8 bases that match TRBD1. CDR3: CASSTPRGLFHGYTF. The CDR3 DNA reads TGTGCCAGTAGTACCCCCAGGGGGCTGTTCCATGGCTACACCTTC.